Below, 17 T cell receptor beta chains from the same sample are listed, as sequenced in a study of blood T cell repertoires in COVID-19. TCRdb's copy holds only in-frame clones and misses some; the assay was immunoSEQ multiplex PCR. Of a few hundred thousand clones listed, about 87% are singletons. Sequences were obtained from peripheral blood. The receptors originated from a woman aged 55-69 years with COVID-19, enrolled during active disease.

The genes are TRBV18 and TRBJ2-7; 9 positions match TRBD1. V lost 2 bases to trimming and J lost 0 bases; unmatched junction nucleotides: 8. From germline, CDR1 is KGHSH and CDR2 LQKENI. This CDR3 spans 17 amino acids. As DNA, the CDR3 is TGTGCCAGCTCACCAGAGTGGACAGGGGACAGCTCCTACGAGCAGTACTTC. It encodes CASSPEWTGDSSYEQYF.

The chain links TRBV27 to TRBJ2-7; 9 nucleotides match TRBD2. Trimming at V came to 4 bases and at J to 6 bases, leaving 13 bases not matched to a gene. Germline V lookup: CDR1 MNHEY, CDR2 SMNVEV (reference sequence). CDR3 length: 16 residues. The CDR3: CASSSRGLAGAGEQYF. The CDR3 nucleotides are TGTGCCAGCAGTTCCAGGGGATTAGCGGGAGCGGGCGAGCAGTACTTC.

This clone was detected a few times. The V call is TRBV30, the J call TRBJ2-4; 10 nucleotides match TRBD1. Unmatched junction bases numbered 6, after V lost 2 bases and J lost 2 bases. The CDR3 is 16 amino acids. CDR1 and CDR2 from the germline V gene are GTSNPN and SVGIG (reference sequence). The DNA of the CDR3 is TGTGCCTGGAGTCAGACAGGGGGCGATTCCAAAAACATTCAGTACTTC. This gives the protein CAWSQTGGDSKNIQYF. Filled out from reference TRBV30 and TRBJ2-4, the complete variable domain reads SQTIHQWPATLVQPVGSPLSLECTVEGTSNPNLYWYRQAAGRGLQLLFYSVGIGQISSEVPQNLSASRPQDRQFILSSKKLLLSDSGFYLCAWSQTGGDSKNIQYFGAGTRLSVL.

The rearrangement links TRBV10-3 to TRBJ1-6; D unclear. Germline CDR1 ENHRY, CDR2 SYGVKD. V was clipped by 6 bases and J by 5 bases, with 20 bases between them. This CDR3 comprises 17 residues. The CDR3 DNA is TGTGCCATCAGCCGGGATCCTCCCCTGCCCAATAATTCACCCCTCCACTTT. It yields the protein CAISRDPPLPNNSPLHF.

V usage is TRBV11-3 and J usage is TRBJ2-1; 12 positions agree with TRBD2. Trimming removed 5 bases from V and 6 bases from J; junction bases left unmatched: 2. CDR1 and CDR2 (germline): SGHNT, YENEEA. This CDR3 region has 14 residues. CDR3 residues: CASSQGLAGNEQFF. The CDR3 region has the DNA TGTGCCAGCAGCCAGGGACTAGCGGGCAATGAGCAGTTCTTC.

A remark on this clone: One end of the junction does not line up with germline, which may come from a read error. Different DNA sequences within this sample yield the same CDR3. The V and J genes are TRBV6-5 and TRBJ1-3, with D possibly TRBD1 on 5 matching bases. Germline values: CDR1 MNHEY, CDR2 SVGAGI. The CDR3 totals 15 residues. The CDR3 is CASRSQGASGNTIYF. As DNA, the CDR3 is TGTGCCAGCAGATCCCAGGGTGCCTCTGGAAATACCATATATTTT.

As regards this clone: Other nucleotide sequences from this sample produce the same CDR3. The chain employs TRBV19 and TRBJ1-1; D gene ambiguous. The V and J ends lost 1 base and 0 bases respectively, with 6 bases between them. Germline V gene lookup returns CDR1 LNHDA and CDR2 SQIVND (reference sequence). The CDR3 runs to 14 residues. The CDR3 sequence: CASSIGQMNTEAFF. The DNA of the CDR3 is TGTGCCAGTAGTATAGGGCAGATGAACACTGAAGCTTTCTTT.

The V call is TRBV5-4, the J call TRBJ1-6, with D possibly TRBD1 on 5 matching bases. V lost 7 bases to trimming and J lost 9 bases, with 17 bases between them. Germline V CDR1 and CDR2: SGHNT, YYREEE (reference sequence). This CDR3 is 14 amino acids long. This chain's CDR3 is CASQGGARSSPLHF. In DNA form, the CDR3 reads TGTGCCAGCCAAGGTGGGGCGAGGAGTTCACCCCTCCACTTT. The variable domain in full, completed from reference TRBV5-4 and TRBJ1-6, reads ETGVTQSPTHLIKTRGQQVTLRCSSQSGHNTVSWYQQALGQGPQFIFQYYREEENGRGNFPPRFSGLQFPNYSSELNVNALELDDSALYLCASQGGARSSPLHFGNGTRLTVT.

As to this clone: The sample has other DNA sequences that encode this CDR3 too. The rearrangement joins TRBV5-1 to TRBJ2-2, with a possible D match to TRBD2 (6 bases). Germline V gene sequence: CDR1 SGHRS, CDR2 YFSETQ. This CDR3 contains 15 residues. The V and J ends lost 1 base and 8 bases respectively, with 15 bases between them. The chain's CDR3 is CASSLSTGAGGELFF. As DNA, the CDR3 is TGCGCCAGCAGCTTGTCGACGGGAGCAGGGGGGGAGCTGTTTTTT.

V is TRBV11-2 and J is TRBJ2-5, with 8 bases that match TRBD2. CDR1 is SGHAT and CDR2 is FQNNGV in the germline V gene. Losses at the gene ends were 5 bases for V and 4 bases for J; bases not matched to a gene: 12. CDR3 length: 16 residues. The CDR3 DNA sequence: TGTGCCAGCAGCCCCACGGGACTAGTAGCGAGAGAGACCCAGTACTTC. Translating it yields CASSPTGLVARETQYF. Based on the CDR3 plus reference TRBV11-2 and TRBJ2-5, the full variable domain is EAGVAQSPRYKIIEKRQSVAFWCNPISGHATLYWYQQILGQGPKLLIQFQNNGVVDDSQLPKDRFSAERLKGVDSTLKIQPAKLEDSAVYLCASSPTGLVARETQYFGPGTRLLVL.

The chain joins TRBV30 to TRBJ1-2, with TRBD1 matching over 8 bases. This CDR3 spans 13 amino acids. V dropped 0 bases and J dropped 7; count of bases not matched to a gene: 4. The germline gives CDR1 GTSNPN, CDR2 SVGIG (reference sequence). The CDR3 DNA reads TGTGCCTGGAGTGTTGGCAGGGGGCTTGGCTACACCTTC. This translates into CAWSVGRGLGYTF.

CDR3 residues: CASSPPRPGGELFF. The CDR3 nucleotides are TGTGCCAGCTCACCACCGCGACCGGGAGGGGAGCTGTTTTTT. The chain has TRBV18 and TRBJ2-2; possible D gene TRBD2, 5 bases. In germline, CDR1 is KGHSH, CDR2 LQKENI. V lost 0 bases and J 8 bases, leaving 10 bases between the germline ends. The CDR3 runs 14 residues.

This clone was observed once. The rearrangement links TRBV19 to TRBJ1-5, with 11 bases matching TRBD1. The CDR3 is 18 residues long. Germline lookup yields CDR1 LNHDA and CDR2 SQIVND (reference sequence). The trim removed 7 bases at V and 0 bases at J, leaving 11 bases unmatched. Here the CDR3 DNA reads TGTGCCAGTAATCTAGGACAGGGGGCAGGGGGTAGCAATCAGCCCCAGCATTTT. This gives the protein CASNLGQGAGGSNQPQHF.

This rearrangement joins TRBV6-2 or TRBV6-3 to TRBJ2-3, with TRBD2 matching over 7 bases. With 4 bases clipped from V and 0 bases from J, the junction kept 10 bases outside the gene matches. The CDR3 contains 17 residues. CDR1 and CDR2 from the germline V gene are MNHEY and SVGEGT. The CDR3 coding sequence is TGTGCCAGCAGTTGGGGGAGGGGCGGAACTAGCACAGATACGCAGTATTTT. It yields the protein CASSWGRGGTSTDTQYF.

This clone has a single count. The chain uses TRBV11-2 and TRBJ1-2; 12 bases fit TRBD1. Germline lookup yields CDR1 SGHAT and CDR2 FQNNGV. V lost 5 bases and J lost 9; bases outside the gene matches: 13. The CDR3 consists of 16 residues. CDR3 bases: TGTGCCAGCAGCCTCGCCGGGACAGGGGGCCTCGTTCGCTACACCTTC. Its protein product is CASSLAGTGGLVRYTF. Filled out from reference TRBV11-2 and TRBJ1-2, the complete variable domain reads EAGVAQSPRYKIIEKRQSVAFWCNPISGHATLYWYQQILGQGPKLLIQFQNNGVVDDSQLPKDRFSAERLKGVDSTLKIQPAKLEDSAVYLCASSLAGTGGLVRYTFGSGTRLTVV.

The rearrangement joins TRBV2 to TRBJ1-4, with D unclear. The germline CDR1 and CDR2 sequences are SNHLY and FYNNEI. The V end lost 5 bases, the J end lost 7 bases, and 8 bases lay between the germline ends. The CDR3 totals 12 residues. The CDR3 DNA reads as TGTGCCAGCAGTTTCTTTCGTGAAAAACTGTTTTTT. Its translation: CASSFFREKLFF.

This clone showed up just a few times. This chain uses TRBV7-3 with TRBJ1-2; 7 bases are a match to TRBD1. From germline, CDR1 is SGHTA and CDR2 FQGTGA. With 5 bases clipped from V and 7 bases from J, the junction kept 7 bases outside the gene matches. This CDR3 contains 13 residues. CDR3 DNA: TGTGCCAGCAGCGCCAGTTCAGGGGGTGGCTACACCTTC. Residues: CASSASSGGGYTF.